The 25 T cell receptor beta chains below all came from one sample that was sequenced in a study of blood T cells in healthy people across ages. PCR was performed a second time for about 7 to 11 cycles using a sample-barcoded 5' primer and a J-beta primer mix. Each CDR3 protein is one row after TCRdb ran MiXCR on the 5' RACE reads. The table records 800,000 or so distinct CDR3 sequences, approximately 67% of them present only once. Sequenced: blood. The receptors originated from a man aged 25-45 years in good health.

CDR3: CSARDLDYNSPLHF. The CDR3 region has the DNA TGCAGTGCTAGAGATCTAGATTATAATTCACCCCTCCACTTT. The chain recombines TRBV20-1 with TRBJ1-6; D gene ambiguous. CDR1 and CDR2 (germline): DFQATT, SNEGSKA (reference sequence). Trimming shortened V by 0 bases and J by 4 bases, and 7 bases separated the two germline ends. The CDR3 extends over 14 amino acids.

Here the CDR3 reads CSVDQSTQYF. The CDR3, as DNA: TGCAGCGTTGATCAGTCGACGCAGTATTTT. The rearrangement joins TRBV29-1 to TRBJ2-3; D gene ambiguous. The CDR3 sequence is 10 residues long. Germline V lookup: CDR1 SQVTM, CDR2 ANQGSEA. V lost 3 bases and J lost 9, with 7 bases in between.

The chain recombines TRBV10-3 with TRBJ2-3; 9 bases are a match to TRBD2. Germline trimming cut 1 base from V and 6 bases from J; bases unmatched to any gene: 5. There are 15 residues in the CDR3. Per germline, CDR1 ENHRY and CDR2 SYGVKD. The CDR3 is CAISEWGLAGDTQYF. CDR3 DNA sequence: TGTGCCATCAGTGAGTGGGGGCTAGCGGGGGATACGCAGTATTTT.

The chain recombines TRBV5-1 with TRBJ2-7; tentatively, D is TRBD1 (5 bases). Germline CDR1 is SGHRS and CDR2 is YFSETQ. The CDR3 sequence is 14 residues long. Between the trimmed V and J ends, which lost 4 bases and 3 bases, there was a span of 14 bases. The CDR3 nucleotides read TGCGCCAGCAGCGTGAGGTATCAGGGCTACGAGCAGTACTTC. Translated, it gives CASSVRYQGYEQYF.

This clonotype has just a few counts. V and J are TRBV5-1 and TRBJ2-1, with TRBD2 matching 7 bases. CDR1 and CDR2 (germline): SGHRS, YFSETQ. V gave up 0 bases and J gave up 9 bases; unmatched junction bases: 6. The CDR3 is made up of 14 amino acids. In DNA form, the CDR3 reads TGCGCCAGCAGCTTGGATGGACTAGTAAGTGAGCAGTTCTTC. Translation: CASSLDGLVSEQFF.

This clonotype has a handful of counts. This rearrangement joins TRBV6-2 or TRBV6-3 to TRBJ1-2; D is unresolved. Trimming left V 2 bases short and J 1 base short, with 14 bases between. Germline CDR1 reads MNHEY; CDR2 reads SVGEGT. This CDR3 has 16 amino acids. As DNA, the CDR3 is TGTGCCAGCAGTTACGGGCAGTCGATTTTTAACTATGGCTACACCTTC. Protein sequence: CASSYGQSIFNYGYTF.

A single count supports this clonotype. V is TRBV20-1 and J is TRBJ2-3; D is uncertain. Trimming shortened V by 7 bases and J by 5 bases, and 10 bases separated the two germline ends. CDR3 length: 11 residues. Germline assignment: CDR1 DFQATT and CDR2 SNEGSKA (reference sequence). The CDR3 region is CSVLRVDTQYF. In DNA form, the CDR3 reads TGCAGTGTCCTTCGCGTAGATACGCAGTATTTT.

As regards this clonotype: One end of the junction fails to match germline, which may point to a read error. The V call is TRBV5-1, the J call TRBJ1-5; D remains unclear. CDR1 is SGHRS, CDR2 YFSETQ, per germline. The CDR3 covers 14 residues. The CDR3 here is CASSLDGSNQPQHF. DNA of the CDR3: TGTGCCAGCAGCCTGGACGGTAGCAATCAGCCCCAGCATTTT. Full variable domain (outside the CDR3, taken from reference TRBV5-1 and TRBJ1-5): KAGVTQTPRYLIKTRGQQVTLSCSPISGHRSVSWYQQTPGQGLQFLFEYFSETQRNKGNFPGRFSGRQFSNSRSEMNVSTLELGDSALYLCASSLDGSNQPQHFGDGTRLSIL.

The chain couples TRBV10-3 to TRBJ2-7; D is uncertain. The CDR3 extends over 13 amino acids. V lost 2 bases and J 0 bases, leaving 5 bases between the germline ends. CDR1 is ENHRY, CDR2 SYGVKD, per germline. As DNA, the CDR3 is TGTGCCATCAGTGAGGGCAGCTCCTACGAGCAGTACTTC. Translating gives CAISEGSSYEQYF.

Only one count was recorded for this clonotype. The V call is TRBV6-6, the J call TRBJ2-7, with 12 positions matching TRBD2. The DNA end favors TRBJ2-4, so the J call may be wrong. Germline CDR1 MNHNY, CDR2 SVGAGI (reference sequence). The CDR3 is 14 amino acids. The CDR3 is CASSQGLAGNIQYF. The CDR3 nucleotides are TGTGCCAGCAGTCAAGGACTAGCGGGGAACATTCAGTACTTC.

This clonotype was counted only a few times. This chain connects TRBV10-3 to TRBJ2-7, with 8 bases fitting TRBD1. The CDR3 is 14 residues long. V lost 2 bases, J lost 4 bases, and 4 bases stayed unmatched. Germline CDR1 is ENHRY and CDR2 is SYGVKD. The DNA for the CDR3 is TGTGCCATCAGTGAGCGACAGGGGAGGTACGAGCAGTACTTC. Protein sequence: CAISERQGRYEQYF.

The chain recombines TRBV28 with TRBJ1-6, with 8 nucleotides matching TRBD1. The CDR3 runs to 14 residues. Germline V CDR1 and CDR2: MDHEN, SYDVKM. V lost 3 bases and J lost 9; bases outside the gene matches: 4. Written as DNA, the CDR3 is TGTGCCAGCAGTTTCCGGACAGGGTTTTCACCCCTCCACTTT. Its protein is CASSFRTGFSPLHF.

A few counts support this clonotype. J is TRBJ2-5 and V is TRBV20-1, with D possibly being TRBD1 (6 bases). CDR1 and CDR2 from the germline V gene are DFQATT and SNEGSKA (reference sequence). This CDR3 spans 16 amino acids. V lost 5 bases and J 5 bases, leaving 24 bases between the germline ends. The CDR3 sequence: CSAQVGAGELQETQYF. In nucleotides, the CDR3 is TGCAGTGCTCAAGTGGGGGCAGGGGAACTCCAGGAGACCCAGTACTTC.

The chain couples TRBV6-5 to TRBJ1-1; 7 bases match TRBD1. This CDR3 comprises 14 residues. Germline loops: CDR1 MNHEY, CDR2 SVGAGI. J gave up 0 bases and V 8 bases, and 6 bases lay outside the gene matches. The CDR3 loop reads CASWTGLMNTEAFF. The CDR3 DNA is TGTGCCAGCTGGACAGGCCTCATGAACACTGAAGCTTTCTTT.

Worth noting for this clonotype: One junction end does not reproduce the germline sequence, and a read error may be involved. The chain is built from TRBV20-1 and TRBJ2-5; 15 positions agree with TRBD2. Germline CDR1 is DFQATT and CDR2 is SNEGSKA (reference sequence). The CDR3 sequence is 18 residues long. The CDR3 is CSATSPPGTSGGQETEYF. CDR3 coding DNA: TGCAGTGCGACCAGCCCGCCCGGGACTAGCGGGGGGCAGGAGACCGAGTACTTC.

There are a few counts of this clonotype. The rearrangement joins TRBV15 to TRBJ1-4; tentatively, D is TRBD1 (5 bases). The CDR3 loop spans 15 amino acids. Germline V CDR1 and CDR2: LNHNV, YYDKDF (reference sequence). Trimming left V 3 bases short and J 5 bases short, with 13 bases between. CDR3 DNA: TGTGCCACCAGCAGTCCTCAGGGAGGGAATGAAAAACTGTTTTTT. This codes for CATSSPQGGNEKLFF.

The table lists this clonotype with a few counts. The chain uses TRBV29-1 and TRBJ2-3; TRBD2 is a possible D gene (6 bases). This CDR3 spans 13 amino acids. Germline values: CDR1 SQVTM, CDR2 ANQGSEA. The germline V and J ends were trimmed by 4 bases and 7 bases, with 15 bases remaining between them. CDR3 sequence (DNA): TGCAGCGTTGTGATTCGGGGGAAAAATACGCAGTATTTT. It specifies CSVVIRGKNTQYF.

This clonotype was seen just once. CDR3 coding DNA: TGTGCCAGCAGCCACGGACACAGACTCGGGGATCAGCCCCAGCATTTT. This encodes CASSHGHRLGDQPQHF. V usage is TRBV27 and J usage is TRBJ1-5; a possible D gene is TRBD1 (5 bases). The V end lost 6 bases, the J end lost 5 bases, and 20 bases lay between the germline ends. The CDR3 is made up of 16 amino acids. Germline V gene lookup returns CDR1 MNHEY and CDR2 SMNVEV (reference sequence).

The CDR3 region has the DNA TGCAGTGCTAGAGCCCCGGGACAGGGTATAAGTGGCTACACCTTC. Translated: CSARAPGQGISGYTF. V is TRBV20-1 and J is TRBJ1-2; 9 bases align to TRBD1. The CDR3 has 15 amino acids. Losses at the gene ends were 1 base for V and 7 bases for J; bases not matched to a gene: 10. Germline assignment: CDR1 DFQATT and CDR2 SNEGSKA (reference sequence).

V is TRBV20-1 and J is TRBJ1-4; the match to TRBD1 covers 8 bases. In germline, CDR1 is DFQATT, CDR2 SNEGSKA (reference sequence). V lost 8 bases, J lost 0 bases, and 14 bases stayed unmatched. The CDR3 sequence is 17 residues long. CDR3 residues: CSSDPITGGATNEKLFF. The CDR3 region has the DNA TGCAGTTCTGACCCTATCACAGGGGGAGCAACTAATGAAAAACTGTTTTTT.

This rearrangement joins TRBV7-3 to TRBJ2-3, with 11 bases aligning to TRBD2. The ends lost 5 bases at V and 4 bases at J; junction bases unmatched: 11. This CDR3 is 17 amino acids long. Germline loops: CDR1 SGHTA, CDR2 FQGTGA. This CDR3 is CASSLTASGGLADTQYF. The CDR3 nucleotides read TGTGCCAGCAGCCTCACCGCTAGCGGGGGGTTGGCAGATACGCAGTATTTT.

This sequence joins TRBV7-8 and TRBJ2-3; TRBD2 aligns across 13 bases. This CDR3 is built from 18 residues. V trimming: 5 bases; J trimming: 5 bases; junction bases outside the gene matches: 13. Germline CDR1 and CDR2: SGHVS and FQNEAQ. CDR3 protein: CASSRSSTSGGAVDTQYF. CDR3 coding DNA: TGTGCCAGCAGCCGTAGCTCAACTAGCGGGGGGGCCGTAGATACGCAGTATTTT.

V gene TRBV20-1 combines with J gene TRBJ2-1, with D perhaps TRBD2 (6 bases). CDR1 and CDR2 (germline): DFQATT, SNEGSKA (reference sequence). CDR3 length: 14 residues. Trimming pared 1 base from V and 7 bases from J, leaving 14 bases between. CDR3 bases: TGCAGTGCTAGAGTAGGGCGTGGGGGGAATGAGCAGTTCTTC. Protein sequence: CSARVGRGGNEQFF.

The V gene is TRBV5-5, the J gene TRBJ2-4; 8 nucleotides match TRBD1. V shed 4 bases, J shed 2 bases, and the junction held 5 bases outside the gene matches. This CDR3 region has 15 residues. Germline values: CDR1 SGHKS, CDR2 YYEKEE (reference sequence). The CDR3 DNA is TGTGCCAGCAGCGTACAGGGGGGATCCAAAAACATTCAGTACTTC. It is translated as CASSVQGGSKNIQYF.

V is TRBV9 and J is TRBJ2-5; 9 nucleotides align to TRBD1. The J call may not be correct, given that the DNA end is closer to TRBJ2-7. The CDR3 is 13 residues long. Germline loops: CDR1 SGDLS, CDR2 YYNGEE. DNA for the CDR3: TGTGCCAGATGGGACAGGGAACGTGACGAGCAGTACTTC. This gives the protein CARWDRERDEQYF.